The entry that follows covers one TCR beta chain sequence. What it binds is not known. The entry originates in a study of cytomegalovirus exposure and HLA in healthy donors. General observations from the study: Generally TCR sequences proved uncommon, though certain public TCRs appeared in numerous donors.

TCRdb keeps only in-frame clones here, not all; method: immunoSEQ multiplex PCR. Of approximately 200,000 clones listed, 70% to 90% are singletons. CDR1 is SEHNR and CDR2 is FQNEAQ in the germline V gene (reference sequence). V lost 4 bases to trimming and J lost 4 bases; unmatched junction nucleotides: 10. CDR3 length: 15 residues. This chain connects TRBV7-9 to TRBJ2-7, with 7 positions matching TRBD2. The receptor comes from a woman aged 18-29 years in good health and CMV-seronegative. Source material: PBMCs. As DNA, the CDR3 is TGTGCCAGCAGCTCTGGGCTAGCGGAGGTATACGAGCAGTACTTC. Its translation: CASSSGLAEVYEQYF.